The 10 T cell receptor beta chains below were found in one sample sequenced in a study of PD-L1 blockade in urothelial cancer. The repertoire was sequenced with immunoSEQ multiplex PCR; TCRdb's copy has only in-frame clones and lacks some. Of roughly 39,000 clones listed, approximately 90% were seen once; the top ten hold around 1.8%. Sequences were derived from PBMCs, sampled around atezolizumab (anti-PD-L1) treatment. These receptors originate from a man aged 55 to 70 with urothelial cancer.

This chain connects TRBV4-1 to TRBJ2-1, with 14 bases identical to TRBD2. From germline, CDR1 is MGHRA and CDR2 YSYEKL. The junction had 1 base not matched to a gene; V was cut back by 1 base and J by 5 bases. The CDR3 length is 16 residues. CDR3 coding DNA: TGCGCCAGCAGCCAAGGGGGACTAGCGGGGGACAATGAGCAGTTCTTC. It codes for CASSQGGLAGDNEQFF.

This clone occurred once. This chain joins TRBV29-1 and TRBJ2-3, with 10 bases lining up with TRBD2. Trimming at V came to 2 bases and at J to 1 base, leaving 3 bases not matched to a gene. The CDR3 spans 15 residues. Germline V CDR1 and CDR2: SQVTM, ANQGSEA. CDR3 coding DNA: TGCAGCGTTGAACCTAGCGGGGGAGGCACAGATACGCAGTATTTT. This codes for CSVEPSGGGTDTQYF.

The rearrangement uses TRBV18 and TRBJ1-2; D gene unclear. The germline V gene encodes CDR1 KGHSH and CDR2 LQKENI. This CDR3 is 17 amino acids long. V was clipped by 9 bases and J by 4 bases, with 27 bases between them. The CDR3 DNA is TGTGCCAGTTCCCGAAAGGACTCCCAGACAACCATCTATGGCTACACCTTC. It translates to CASSRKDSQTTIYGYTF.

The chain combines TRBV19 with TRBJ2-5; maybe TRBD2 (5 bases). CDR1 and CDR2 (germline): LNHDA, SQIVND (reference sequence). V was shortened by 2 bases and J by 0 bases, with 16 bases between the two germline ends. The CDR3 length is 17 residues. In DNA, the CDR3 is TGTGCCAGTAGTATATCTTTCTCCCGAGGGAACCAAGAGACCCAGTACTTC. Translated, it gives CASSISFSRGNQETQYF. Full variable domain (missing parts from reference TRBV19 and TRBJ2-5): DGGITQSPKYLFRKEGQNVTLSCEQNLNHDAMYWYRQDPGQGLRLIYYSQIVNDFQKGDIAEGYSVSREKKESFPLTVTSAQKNPTAFYLCASSISFSRGNQETQYFGPGTRLLVL.

This clone was recorded only once. The chain has TRBV5-5 and TRBJ1-3, with TRBD1 identical over 7 bases. The CDR3 totals 15 residues. Germline CDR1 SGHKS, CDR2 YYEKEE (reference sequence). V lost 3 bases to trimming and J lost 1 base; unmatched junction nucleotides: 4. The CDR3 DNA follows: TGTGCCAGCAGCTGGGACAGTCTATCTGGAAACACCATATATTTT. Translated, it gives CASSWDSLSGNTIYF.

V gene TRBV14 combines with J gene TRBJ1-3; 7 bases line up with TRBD1. V lost 2 bases, J lost 4 bases, and 8 bases stayed unmatched. This CDR3 contains 16 residues. Germline V gene data show CDR1 as SGHDN and CDR2 as FVKESK. CDR3: CASSQRGQVRGNTIYF. The CDR3 DNA reads TGTGCCAGCAGCCAACGCGGACAGGTGCGGGGAAACACCATATATTTT.

This clone was counted once. The V call is TRBV28, the J call TRBJ2-5, with a tentative D call TRBD2 (5 bases). Germline V gene data show CDR1 as MDHEN and CDR2 as SYDVKM. The CDR3 covers 14 residues. Between the trimmed V and J ends, which lost 5 bases and 5 bases, there was a span of 15 bases. Here the CDR3 DNA reads TGTGCCAGCAGTCTCCGGGGTAGTGGGGAGACCCAGTACTTC. As protein: CASSLRGSGETQYF.

The chain carries TRBV5-1 and TRBJ2-1; the D gene is possibly TRBD2 (5 bases). Germline values: CDR1 SGHRS, CDR2 YFSETQ. The CDR3 extends over 14 amino acids. V was shortened by 6 bases and J by 1 base, with 11 bases between the two germline ends. The CDR3 spells CASKRSGSYNEQFF. CDR3 in DNA: TGCGCCAGCAAGAGGAGCGGTTCCTACAATGAGCAGTTCTTC. The variable domain in full, with the rest retrieved from reference TRBV5-1 and TRBJ2-1, is KAGVTQTPRYLIKTRGQQVTLSCSPISGHRSVSWYQQTPGQGLQFLFEYFSETQRNKGNFPGRFSGRQFSNSRSEMNVSTLELGDSALYLCASKRSGSYNEQFFGPGTRLTVL.

The chain uses TRBV6-6 and TRBJ1-6; TRBD1 might be the D (5 bases). Germline CDR1 is MNHNY and CDR2 is SVGAGI (reference sequence). V gave up 4 bases and J gave up 6 bases, with 13 bases separating them. The CDR3 length is 15 residues. The CDR3 DNA reads as TGTGCCAGCAGTTCAGGAGGGGCTTCTAATTCACCCCTCCACTTT. This translates into CASSSGGASNSPLHF.

A few counts support this clone. The chain combines TRBV7-2 with TRBJ2-1; the match to TRBD2 covers 13 bases. The V and J ends lost 6 bases and 8 bases, in that order; junction bases with no gene match: 7. The CDR3 totals 15 residues. Germline V gene lookup returns CDR1 SGHTA and CDR2 FQGNSA. CDR3 region: CASRETSGGWDEQFF. The CDR3 nucleotides read TGTGCCAGCAGGGAGACTAGCGGGGGGTGGGATGAGCAGTTCTTC. The complete variable domain, with remaining parts taken from reference TRBV7-2 and TRBJ2-1, reads GAGVSQSPSNKVTEKGKDVELRCDPISGHTALYWYRQSLGQGLEFLIYFQGNSAPDKSGLPSDRFSAERTGGSVSTLTIQRTQQEDSAVYLCASRETSGGWDEQFFGPGTRLTVL.